This entry features one TCR beta chain sequence. Its antigen specificity is not known. No qualities accompany the bases; no much larger clone lies one base away. Library prep was done by the immunoSEQ multiplex PCR assay. For the multiplex PCR, a mixture combining 60 forward primers for TCR Vbeta segments and 13 reverse primers for TCR Jbeta segments was used. The CDR3 region of rearranged TCR beta genes was amplified from genomic DNA by a multiplex PCR assay. The Illumina HiSeq System was used to sequence the amplified TCR beta libraries as 87-base-pair reads. As for how the authors treated the data: A later analysis counted around 72 million unique TCR beta chains across the 600 to 850 repertoires, and 9 million to 14 million of these chains were shared by at least two donors. A nearest-neighbor algorithm error-corrected the raw reads and collapsed the reads into unique sequences, merging closely related sequences to remove PCR and sequencing errors. To assign V, D and J gene segments, CDR3 sequences were aligned to IMGT reference sequences. For a sequence to be retained, a match of at least six nucleotides to both a V gene segment and a J gene segment was required. A rearrangement was called productive if the CDR3 had no stop codons and remained in frame with V and J, and every other rearrangement was called non-productive. CDR3 was defined by IMGT convention, running from the second conserved V-encoded cysteine to the conserved J-encoded phenylalanine. The earlier analysis of 450 to 750 of the donors excluded any sequence lacking an unambiguous match to a single V gene segment. An earlier analysis of under 750 of the donors called V segments functional above 56.7% productive rearrangements and segregating when the between-donor standard deviation exceeded 5%. To diagnose cytomegalovirus status from the catalog of TCR beta chain sequences, a statistical classification framework was built. A later analysis assigned V and J genes by comparing TCR nucleotide sequences with IMGT/GENE-DB human TR gene sequences. A later analysis assigned CDR3 sequences and most-parsimonious VDJ recombination scenarios with the TCRdist pipeline. In a later analysis, every TCR beta chain was defined by the combination of its CDR3 amino acid sequence and its V-gene family, and reads without a unique V-gene family were dropped. As a way to deal with suspected cross-contamination and a sequencing artifact, a later analysis dropped approximately 590 nucleotide sequences that were highly shared and had low generation probability. For each public chain, a later analysis derived a clonal expansion index from normalized ranks of inferred template counts within each repertoire. Generation probabilities in a later analysis came from a VDJ recombination model fitted to out-of-frame rearrangements, and those results were checked against IGoR. In a later analysis, TCR-TCR, TCR-HLA and TCR-CMV co-occurrence was scored with hypergeometric tests, and a repertoire-size bias correction was applied to TCR pairs. A later analysis estimated false discovery rates by permuting HLA or CMV assignments 20 times. In a later analysis, co-occurring TCRs were grouped using DBSCAN, and TCRdist sequence similarity was added for clustering within HLA-allele-positive subsets. Co-occurrence clustering excluded repertoires with fewer than 30,000 or more than 120,000 public chains, plus five with anomalous nucleotide sharing. Held by TCRdb, this immuneACCESS table contains in-frame sequences only and omits some clones. Under half of the omission traces to an unresolved V gene where checked; the cause of the rest is unknown. The V and J calls and clone size come from that table; D and trimming were worked out from the DNA. This sample gives some 130,000 clones in total; about 68% of them show up just once. Over 1.5% of the sample is taken by the ten largest.

The cohort comprised hundreds of healthy bone marrow donors. All cohort members were sampled while nominally healthy, although unrecorded immune exposures were likely present. Of the approximately 610 cohort members, roughly 300 had positive CMV serostatus and 350 to 450 had negative CMV serostatus, and CMV serostatus was not recorded for the donor. Each donor provided a peripheral blood sample, and peripheral blood mononuclear cells were used for TCR beta sequencing. The Qiagen DNeasy Blood Extraction Kit was used to extract genomic DNA from the blood cell samples. The sample originates from a study of cytomegalovirus exposure and HLA in healthy donors (dated by TCRdb to 2016 to 2017). Regarding the research as a whole: According to an earlier analysis of several hundred of the donors, about 179 million T cells yielded 117 million unique TCR beta sequences and around 300 Gb of sequence data. About 320 gigabases of sequencing data and 70 million to 100 million unique TCR sequences were included in an early release covering around 650 HLA-typed donors. The genetic ancestry cluster associated with self-reported Caucasian donors included around four fifths of the roughly 400 genotyped donors. The study aimed to test whether cataloging public T cell receptors could reveal signatures of past pathogen exposure. Using immunosequencing, the study profiled T cell repertoires from 640 or so subjects and related those repertoires to cytomegalovirus serostatus. In addition to the first cohort of 650 to 750 subjects, a separate validation cohort of around 110 different subjects was used. To predict cytomegalovirus infection status, the study brought together high-throughput TCR immunosequencing, statistical association of individual TCRs with disease status, and machine learning. To study patterns of TCR occurrence, a later analysis re-analyzed previously published TCR beta repertoires from 700 or so donors and added high-resolution HLA genotyping. In the later analysis, no new phenotypic data were used to find candidate immune exposures; instead, reliance was placed on TCR beta sequences and their occurrence across donors. An earlier analysis of around 540 of the donors applied high-throughput TCR beta sequencing to assess whether each TCR beta V gene segment acted as functional or pseudogenic. Donor age, sex, ethnicity and CMV serostatus were compiled together with the repertoire data. Genome-wide SNP genotypes for about three fifths of the roughly 670 donors were used in a later genetic analysis, which treated that subset as a discovery cohort. Every discovery cohort repertoire had been produced on one sequencing platform. HLA typing covered class I and class II loci at four-digit resolution. Typing coverage differed by locus: A, B, C, DRB1 and DQB1 were typed in about 620-630 donors, DQA1 in roughly 510, DPA1 in 606, and DPB1 in roughly 470. Because of strong linkage in the cohort, four or five DR-DQ haplotypes were treated as single units for association and clustering. On average, roughly 240,000 unique TCR beta nucleotide sequences were sequenced per donor among more than 350 genotyped donors of the cohort, with 15% to 20% of those sequences being non-productive. On the study overall, not on this receptor specifically: Because HLA typing was unavailable for some donors at each locus, only the typed subset was used in association tests. In a later analysis, the rate of TCR association differed among HLA loci, with DRB1 alleles having the most associated TCRs and HLA-C alleles having the fewest. Only TCR beta chains were sequenced in this cohort, and the absence of alpha or paired-chain data limited detectable features. Some IMGT-functional V segments, including TRBV6-2 and TRBV6-3, could not be told apart with the 87-base-pair reads, so those segments were excluded. Sequencing depth was assumed to be roughly uniform across donors in the presence/absence analyses, though that assumption may not hold. The authors suggested that the approach could potentially be extended to other disease states and immunological phenotypes. A cluster of highly shared sequence variants was judged likely to be a technical artifact of the sequencing pipeline. In vitro tests confirmed that a few of the cytomegalovirus-associated TCR beta chains recognize cytomegalovirus antigens. According to a later analysis, parvovirus B19, influenza, CMV and Epstein-Barr virus appeared linked to several top co-occurrence clusters. According to a later genetic analysis, donors in an Asian-associated ancestry cluster had fewer N-insertions in productive TCRs than the approximately 690-donor mean. When HLA alleles, especially DR and DQ, strongly co-occurred, TCR associations were difficult to assign to individual alleles. A further reported finding was that TCR beta sequences accurately predicted the HLA-A and HLA-B alleles for most subjects in the first cohort. The study listed 150 to 200 TCR beta chains as associated with cytomegalovirus. An earlier analysis of approximately 600 of the donors showed that most TCR beta V segments appeared in productive rearrangements either about 90% or about 30% of the time, which broadly matched IMGT annotations. An association between a missense DCLRE1C variant and V-gene and J-gene trimming of TCR beta chains was found in a later genetic analysis and replicated in an independent cohort. Correlated functional status among segregating V segments might reflect linkage disequilibrium, but an unknown experimental factor could not be ruled out. About 17 rarely observed V segments, including chromosome 9 orphons, were excluded from the earlier analysis of a few hundred of the donors because counts were too low. According to a later analysis, most CMV-associated TCR beta chains appeared to be HLA-restricted, and the HLA associations seemed to be driven largely by CMV exposure. The classifier was reported to diagnose cytomegalovirus status with high specificity and sensitivity in both the original cohort and the validation cohort. At a false discovery rate of 0.05, a later analysis linked about 16,000 TCR beta sequences to specific HLA alleles. CMV serostatus was the only immune exposure information available for the cohort. Across donors, most TCR sequences were observed very rarely, whereas some public TCRs were present in many individuals. Compared with equally common non-associated chains, HLA-associated TCR beta chains in a later analysis were more clonally expanded and had lower generation probabilities.

Taken from the germline V gene, the CDR1 and CDR2 loops are SGHTA and FQGNSA. Cut back by 1 base and 7 bases, the V and J ends lie 16 bases apart. Counted from cysteine to phenylalanine, this CDR3 has 15 amino acids. The entry retains the CDR3 DNA only, 45 bases that are in frame from base 1. Sequencing was carried out using PBMCs. The source is a human donor in good health. This chain is built from TRBV7-2 and TRBJ1-2; TRBD1 is a weak D gene call, 5 bases matching. The CDR3 protein is CASSLESGGDSGYTF. The nucleotide sequence reads TGTGCCAGCAGCTTAGAGAGTGGTGGTGACAGTGGCTACACCTTC.